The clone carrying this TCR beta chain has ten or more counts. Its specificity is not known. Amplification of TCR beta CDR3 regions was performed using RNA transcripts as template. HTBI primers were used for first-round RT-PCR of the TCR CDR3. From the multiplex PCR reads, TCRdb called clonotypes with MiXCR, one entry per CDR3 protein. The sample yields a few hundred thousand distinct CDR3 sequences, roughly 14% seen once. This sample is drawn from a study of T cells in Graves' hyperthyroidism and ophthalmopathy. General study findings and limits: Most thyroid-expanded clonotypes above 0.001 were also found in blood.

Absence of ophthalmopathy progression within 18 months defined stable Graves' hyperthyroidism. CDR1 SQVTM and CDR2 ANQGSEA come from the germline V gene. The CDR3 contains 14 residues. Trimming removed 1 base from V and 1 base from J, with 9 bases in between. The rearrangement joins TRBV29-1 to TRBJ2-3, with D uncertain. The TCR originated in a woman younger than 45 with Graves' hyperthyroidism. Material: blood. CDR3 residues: CSVEGGSGTDTQYF. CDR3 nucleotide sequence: TGCAGCGTTGAAGGGGGATCTGGCACAGATACGCAGTATTTT.